The 30 T cell receptor beta chains reported below all come from one sample, sequenced in a study of T cell responses to AZD1222 COVID-19 vaccine. Only in-frame clones appear in the TCRdb table, and some are missing; sequencing was by immunoSEQ multiplex PCR. The sample has around 110,000 clones; around 91% are singletons. The material sequenced was peripheral blood, taken on day 0 of AZD1222 vaccination. The origin of the receptors is an adult in good health.

The chain has TRBV13 and TRBJ2-1, with D possibly matching TRBD2 (6 bases). Germline V gives CDR1 PRHDT, CDR2 FYEKMQ (reference sequence). Trimming pared 5 bases from V and 4 bases from J, leaving 15 bases between. The CDR3 contains 15 residues. CDR3 DNA sequence: TGTGCCAGCAGCGTGGCTAGCGCCGGTTACAATGAGCAGTTCTTC. Protein product: CASSVASAGYNEQFF.

V usage is TRBV7-9 and J usage is TRBJ2-7; no definite D call. Per germline, CDR1 SEHNR and CDR2 FQNEAQ (reference sequence). The CDR3 sequence is 13 residues long. V shed 3 bases and J shed 2 bases, with 8 bases lying between them. CDR3 coding DNA: TGTGCCAGCAGCTTTGGCCAGACCTACGAGCAGTACTTC. Translating it yields CASSFGQTYEQYF. Full variable domain (remainder filled in from reference TRBV7-9 and TRBJ2-7): DTGVSQNPRHKITKRGQNVTFRCDPISEHNRLYWYRQTLGQGPEFLTYFQNEAQLEKSRLLSDRFSAERPKGSFSTLEIQRTEQGDSAMYLCASSFGQTYEQYFGPGTRLTVT.

The V gene is TRBV3-1 (or the pseudogene TRBV3-2), the J gene TRBJ2-7, with a possible D match to TRBD1 (6 bases). The CDR3 spans 14 residues. V was clipped by 5 bases and J by 0 bases, with 11 bases between them. Germline V CDR1 and CDR2: LGHDT, YNNKEL (reference sequence). CDR3 nucleotides: TGTGCCAGCAGCTCAACAGGGAGCTCCTACGAGCAGTACTTC. Its translation is CASSSTGSSYEQYF.

This clone showed up just once. CDR3 sequence (DNA): TGTGCCAGTAGTACCGGGGACAGTTTCTCCTATGGCTACACCTTC. Its translation: CASSTGDSFSYGYTF. The J gene is TRBJ1-2, the V gene TRBV19; 7 bases map to TRBD1. The CDR3 runs to 15 residues. Trimming cost V 4 bases and J 4 bases; bases outside gene matches: 9. Germline CDR1 reads LNHDA; CDR2 reads SQIVND (reference sequence).

The chain has TRBV18 and TRBJ2-1, with D possibly TRBD1 on 6 matching bases. V was trimmed by 5 bases and J by 5 bases, leaving 13 bases between them. The CDR3 has 14 residues. Germline loops: CDR1 KGHSH, CDR2 LQKENI. The CDR3 nucleotides read TGTGCCAGCTCATCCCTGGACAGTCACAATGAGCAGTTCTTC. Translation: CASSSLDSHNEQFF.

V usage is TRBV9 and J usage is TRBJ1-6, with a possible D match to TRBD1 (6 bases). CDR1 SGDLS and CDR2 YYNGEE come from the germline V gene. The V end lost 7 bases, the J end lost 7 bases, and 12 bases lay between the germline ends. CDR3 length: 13 residues. CDR3 nucleotide sequence: TGTGCCAGCGGGGGCCCAGAGAATTCACCCCTCCACTTT. Translating it yields CASGGPENSPLHF.

The rearrangement joins TRBV6-2 or TRBV6-3 to TRBJ1-5; D call uncertain. Germline V gives CDR1 MNHEY, CDR2 SVGEGT. The V end was cut by 4 bases, the J end by 4 bases, with 8 bases between. The CDR3 is made up of 13 amino acids. The CDR3 here is CASSLTGNQPQHF. CDR3 coding DNA: TGTGCCAGCAGTTTGACCGGGAATCAGCCCCAGCATTTT.

The chain uses TRBV15 and TRBJ1-5; D gene uncertain. Germline V gives CDR1 LNHNV, CDR2 YYDKDF (reference sequence). V was shortened by 0 bases and J by 6 bases, with 18 bases between the two germline ends. The length of the CDR3 is 17 residues. The CDR3 loop reads CATSRDRVMWELQPQHF. The CDR3, as DNA: TGTGCCACCAGCAGAGATAGGGTCATGTGGGAGCTTCAGCCCCAGCATTTT.

V and J are TRBV6-5 and TRBJ2-2, with D unclear. From germline, CDR1 is MNHEY and CDR2 SVGAGI. V was clipped by 0 bases and J by 4 bases, with 12 bases between them. This CDR3 has 16 amino acids. The CDR3 DNA reads as TGTGCCAGCAGTTACTCGAGGCAGCCCATCACCGGGGAGCTGTTTTTT. Amino acid sequence: CASSYSRQPITGELFF.

The rearrangement joins TRBV5-1 to TRBJ1-6, with 10 bases matching TRBD1. The length of the CDR3 is 16 residues. V dropped 3 bases and J dropped 7; count of bases not matched to a gene: 7. Germline CDR1 is SGHRS and CDR2 is YFSETQ. In DNA form, the CDR3 reads TGCGCCAGCAGCTCAGACAGGGGGCAAGGCAATTCACCCCTCCACTTT. This translates into CASSSDRGQGNSPLHF.

The chain is built from TRBV3-1 (or the pseudogene TRBV3-2) and TRBJ1-2, with D maybe TRBD1 (5 bases). The CDR3 runs 14 residues. The V end was cut by 0 bases, the J end by 6 bases, with 11 bases between. In germline, CDR1 is LGHDT, CDR2 YNNKEL (reference sequence). In DNA form, the CDR3 reads TGTGCCAGCAGCCAAGATTCAGGGACCCATGGCTACACCTTC. Translation gives CASSQDSGTHGYTF.

V gene TRBV6-5 combines with J gene TRBJ2-5, with 8 bases matching TRBD2. This CDR3 has 14 residues. The V segment lost 7 bases and the J segment 5 bases; nucleotides outside the gene matches: 9. Germline CDR1 MNHEY, CDR2 SVGAGI. DNA for the CDR3: TGTGCCAGCAAGCGGGGGACCGCCGGGGAGACCCAGTACTTC. As protein: CASKRGTAGETQYF.

The chain links TRBV7-2 to TRBJ1-4; D unresolved. Germline values: CDR1 SGHTA, CDR2 FQGNSA. The germline V and J ends were trimmed by 2 bases and 7 bases, with 11 bases remaining between them. CDR3 length equals 14 residues. In nucleotides, the CDR3 is TGTGCCAGCAGCTTACAGATAGAGTTTGAAAAACTGTTTTTT. It is translated as CASSLQIEFEKLFF.

This chain connects TRBV9 to TRBJ2-1; the D is unclear. V was trimmed by 5 bases and J by 3 bases, leaving 12 bases between them. The germline CDR1 and CDR2 sequences are SGDLS and YYNGEE. The CDR3 totals 14 residues. The CDR3 reads CASSGLRHYNEQFF. DNA of the CDR3: TGTGCCAGCAGTGGGCTAAGACACTACAATGAGCAGTTCTTC.

This clone was detected a few times. J is TRBJ1-6 and V is TRBV27; D call uncertain. The CDR3 consists of 14 residues. V lost 6 bases and J lost 7, with 13 bases in between. Germline CDR1 MNHEY, CDR2 SMNVEV (reference sequence). This CDR3 is CASSSPGRNSPLHF. In nucleotides, the CDR3 is TGTGCCAGCAGCTCACCGGGGAGGAATTCACCCCTCCACTTT.

The genes are TRBV7-9 and TRBJ1-1, with D possibly being TRBD1 (6 bases). This CDR3 has 18 amino acids. Germline CDR1 and CDR2: SEHNR and FQNEAQ (reference sequence). V dropped 5 bases and J dropped 0 bases, with 22 bases sitting between them. This CDR3 is CASSPPWWGAQMNTEAFF. CDR3 DNA sequence: TGTGCCAGCAGCCCACCCTGGTGGGGGGCTCAAATGAACACTGAAGCTTTCTTT.

The chain recombines TRBV5-1 with TRBJ2-7; 9 bases are a match to TRBD1. Germline V CDR1 and CDR2: SGHRS, YFSETQ. CDR3 length equals 14 residues. Losses at the gene ends were 3 bases for V and 3 bases for J; bases not matched to a gene: 4. The CDR3 is CASSWGQGGYEQYF. The CDR3 DNA is TGCGCCAGCAGCTGGGGACAGGGAGGCTACGAGCAGTACTTC.

V and J are TRBV7-2 and TRBJ2-5; D call uncertain. CDR3 length: 13 amino acids. V was cut by 1 base and J by 5 bases, with 8 bases left in between. Germline V gives CDR1 SGHTA, CDR2 FQGNSA. CDR3 coding DNA: TGTGCCAGCAGCTTAGTTTTTGGGGAGACCCAGTACTTC. Protein: CASSLVFGETQYF. The whole variable domain, remainder taken from reference TRBV7-2 and TRBJ2-5, is GAGVSQSPSNKVTEKGKDVELRCDPISGHTALYWYRQSLGQGLEFLIYFQGNSAPDKSGLPSDRFSAERTGGSVSTLTIQRTQQEDSAVYLCASSLVFGETQYFGPGTRLLVL.

The chain is built from TRBV19 and TRBJ2-1, with 13 bases lining up with TRBD2. V shed 3 bases, J shed 10 bases, and the junction held 0 bases outside the gene matches. Germline loops: CDR1 LNHDA, CDR2 SQIVND (reference sequence). The CDR3 contains 13 residues. DNA for the CDR3: TGTGCCAGTAGTATGACTAGCGGGGGGGAGCAGTTCTTC. Residues: CASSMTSGGEQFF.

The chain links TRBV12-5 to TRBJ1-1; 11 bases are a match to TRBD1. This CDR3 is 15 amino acids long. Per germline, CDR1 LGHNT and CDR2 FRNRAP. J gave up 3 bases and V 5 bases, and 5 bases lay outside the gene matches. CDR3 sequence (DNA): TGTGCTAGTGGTACGGGACAGGGGGGGGACACTGAAGCTTTCTTT. This codes for CASGTGQGGDTEAFF.

CDR3 sequence (DNA): TGCGCCAGCAGTCTCCTCCGGGCAGGAACTAATGAAAAACTGTTTTTT. Protein sequence: CASSLLRAGTNEKLFF. This rearrangement joins TRBV10-1 to TRBJ1-4; D ambiguous. V lost 5 bases to trimming and J lost 1 base, with 14 bases between them. The CDR3 spans 16 residues. CDR1 WNHNN and CDR2 SYGVQD come from the germline V gene (reference sequence).

This clone was counted a single time. The chain carries TRBV6-5 and TRBJ1-2, with a possible D match to TRBD1 (5 bases). Germline V gene data show CDR1 as MNHEY and CDR2 as SVGAGI. This CDR3 contains 16 residues. V was cut by 2 bases and J by 4 bases, with 17 bases left in between. The CDR3 region has the DNA TGTGCCAGCAGTTACCAAGCGACAGCGACCCTCTATGGCTACACCTTC. This codes for CASSYQATATLYGYTF.

The chain employs TRBV13 and TRBJ1-6; a possible D gene is TRBD1 (6 bases). Trimming removed 5 bases at V and 9 bases at J, with 14 bases between. The CDR3 is made up of 14 amino acids. Germline CDR1 is PRHDT and CDR2 is FYEKMQ (reference sequence). The CDR3 DNA is TGTGCCAGCAGCCCCCAGGGGAAGGGTTCACCCCTCCACTTT. Amino acids: CASSPQGKGSPLHF.

This chain joins TRBV3-1 (or the pseudogene TRBV3-2) and TRBJ1-1; D may be TRBD1 (5 bases). Trimming removed 4 bases at V and 3 bases at J, with 12 bases between. Germline loops: CDR1 LGHDT, CDR2 YNNKEL (reference sequence). This CDR3 is 14 amino acids long. The CDR3 sequence is CASSRGPGDTEAFF. The CDR3 nucleotides read TGTGCCAGCAGCCGAGGCCCGGGGGACACTGAAGCTTTCTTT.

This sequence joins TRBV7-9 and TRBJ2-3, with 13 bases fitting TRBD2. Germline V gene data show CDR1 as SEHNR and CDR2 as FQNEAQ (reference sequence). The CDR3 is 18 amino acids. With V trimmed by 8 bases and J by 3 bases, 14 bases remained unmatched. The CDR3 here is CASALLAGGRRGTDTQYF. CDR3 sequence (DNA): TGTGCCAGCGCCCTACTAGCGGGAGGGCGGCGGGGGACAGATACGCAGTATTTT.

The chain carries TRBV7-9 and TRBJ2-7, with D perhaps TRBD1 or TRBD2 (5 bases each). The CDR3 length is 15 residues. V dropped 1 base and J dropped 4 bases, with 14 bases sitting between them. Germline lookup yields CDR1 SEHNR and CDR2 FQNEAQ (reference sequence). CDR3 sequence reads: CASSLEGTSSYEQYF. The CDR3, as DNA: TGTGCCAGCAGCTTAGAGGGGACCTCATCGTACGAGCAGTACTTC.

The rearrangement uses TRBV29-1 and TRBJ1-1, with D hard to call. Trimming stripped 4 bases from V and 0 bases from J, with 9 bases between. The CDR3 totals 13 residues. Germline V CDR1 and CDR2: SQVTM, ANQGSEA. The DNA of the CDR3 is TGCAGCGTTGTGGGCCCCATGAACACTGAAGCTTTCTTT. This gives the protein CSVVGPMNTEAFF.

The rearrangement joins TRBV3-1 (or the pseudogene TRBV3-2) to TRBJ2-1; the D is unclear. V lost 1 base to trimming and J lost 9 bases, with 7 bases between them. This CDR3 region has 12 residues. Germline CDR1 and CDR2: LGHDT and YNNKEL (reference sequence). The CDR3 DNA is TGTGCCAGCAGCCAAGTGGGTTCTGAGCAGTTCTTC. Protein: CASSQVGSEQFF.

The chain has TRBV20-1 and TRBJ2-5, with D unclear. Trimming cost V 6 bases and J 2 bases, with 4 bases left between them. Germline assignment: CDR1 DFQATT and CDR2 SNEGSKA (reference sequence). The CDR3 extends over 10 amino acids. CDR3 sequence: CSAGQETQYF. CDR3 DNA: TGCAGTGCGGGACAAGAGACCCAGTACTTC.

This sequence joins TRBV7-2 and TRBJ2-3; 10 bases map to TRBD2. The CDR3 has 18 residues. Trimming removed 1 base from V and 4 bases from J; junction bases left unmatched: 11. Germline assignment: CDR1 SGHTA and CDR2 FQGNSA. Written as DNA, the CDR3 is TGTGCCAGCAGCTTAGATTCCGGGAGCGGGAGGGCCGCAGATACGCAGTATTTT. Its translation: CASSLDSGSGRAADTQYF.